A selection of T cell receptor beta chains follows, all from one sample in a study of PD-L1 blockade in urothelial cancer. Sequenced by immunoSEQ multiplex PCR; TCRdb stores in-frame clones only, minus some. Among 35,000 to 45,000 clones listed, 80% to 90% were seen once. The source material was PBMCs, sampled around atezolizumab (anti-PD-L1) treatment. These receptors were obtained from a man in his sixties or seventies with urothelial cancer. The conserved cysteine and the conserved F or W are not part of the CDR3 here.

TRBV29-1	SVDTTGYGYT
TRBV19	ASTGGGRRTDTQY
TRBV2	ASNRGVAEAF
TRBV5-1	ASSLAPREKGTDTQY
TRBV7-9	ASSHTGAPNYGYT
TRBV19	ASSIAGQFTDTQY
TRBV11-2	ASSDGAGVGEKLF
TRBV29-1	SVRGGTDTQY
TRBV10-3	AISPNQGKETQY
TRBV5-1	ASSDQGNNEQF
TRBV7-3	ASSSGTEVYNEQF
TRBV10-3	AISEGVDYGYT
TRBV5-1	ASSLGGLGLYEQY
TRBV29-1	SVRTGSGANVLT
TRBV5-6	ASSLIGTKNTEAF
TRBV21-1	ASSKGWGGREF
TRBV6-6	ASSYSTGQGEKLF
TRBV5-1	ASSLGLLTNEQF
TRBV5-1	ASSLGASGRAYQETQY
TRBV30	AWTGYSPEAF
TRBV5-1	ASSWTGNEQY
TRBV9	ASSVGEAGTGELF
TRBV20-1	SARLVYEQY
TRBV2	ASRIRTQGTEAF
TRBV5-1	ASSRRGREGPDTQY
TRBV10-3	AISSGTGEGKLF
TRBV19	ASTLSGFGELF
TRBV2	ASSAGSTGELF
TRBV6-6	ASSSRGPQH
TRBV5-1	ASSLQGGNEQF
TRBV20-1	SATQGNEQY
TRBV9	ASSVDPQGQPNTGELF
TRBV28	ASSKTGFSNQPQH
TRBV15	ATSRNYYGYT
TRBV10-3	AIRSLRDRDDYGYT
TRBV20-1	SAVSGQTQY
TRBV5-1	ASGRGSGGGRETQY
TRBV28	ASTQYPGTEAF
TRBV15	ATSPGGNNEKLF
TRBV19	ASSNRPEASNQPQH
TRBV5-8	ASSLDRGLKGYT
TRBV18	ASSPTVSGNTIY